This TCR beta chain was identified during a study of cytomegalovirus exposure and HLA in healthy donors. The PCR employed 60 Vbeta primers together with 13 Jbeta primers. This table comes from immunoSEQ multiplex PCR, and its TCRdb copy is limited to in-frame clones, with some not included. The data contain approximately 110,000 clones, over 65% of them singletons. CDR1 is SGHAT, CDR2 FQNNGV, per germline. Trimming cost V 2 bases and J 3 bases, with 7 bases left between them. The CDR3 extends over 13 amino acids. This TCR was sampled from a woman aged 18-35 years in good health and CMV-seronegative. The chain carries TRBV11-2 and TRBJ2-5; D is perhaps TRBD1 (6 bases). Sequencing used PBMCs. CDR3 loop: CASSLNREETQYF. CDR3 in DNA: TGTGCCAGCAGCTTAAACAGGGAAGAGACCCAGTACTTC.